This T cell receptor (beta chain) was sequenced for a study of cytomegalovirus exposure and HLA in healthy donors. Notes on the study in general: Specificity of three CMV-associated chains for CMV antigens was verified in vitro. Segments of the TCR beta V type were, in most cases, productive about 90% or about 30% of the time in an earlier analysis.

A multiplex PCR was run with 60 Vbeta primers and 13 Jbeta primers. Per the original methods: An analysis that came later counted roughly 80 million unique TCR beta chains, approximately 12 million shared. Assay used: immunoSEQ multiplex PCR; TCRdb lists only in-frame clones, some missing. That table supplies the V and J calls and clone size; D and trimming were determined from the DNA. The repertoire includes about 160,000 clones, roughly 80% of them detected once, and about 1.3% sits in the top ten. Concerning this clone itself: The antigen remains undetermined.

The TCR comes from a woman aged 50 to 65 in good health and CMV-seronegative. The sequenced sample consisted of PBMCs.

The CDR3 coding sequence is TGTGCCAGCAAGGGGTGTGAGTCACACAGAGATACGCAGTATTTT. This gives the protein CASKGCESHRDTQYF. The rearrangement links TRBV21-1 to TRBJ2-3; the table calls TRBD1, which could not be checked here. TRBV21-1 is a pseudogene locus. The CDR3 is made up of 15 amino acids.